This passage covers 23 T cell receptor beta chains from one sample sequenced in a study of identical twins. From the 5' RACE reads, TCRdb called clonotypes with MiXCR, one entry per CDR3 protein. The top ten hold approximately 3% of the sample, which has roughly 230,000 distinct CDR3 sequences, approximately 8.3% seen once. A further study also used this sample, focusing on yellow fever vaccine responses in identical twins.

The sequencing input was CD8+ T cells sorted from blood. Source of these receptors: a woman younger than 35 in good health.

CDR3 bases: TGTGCCAGCAGCCCTACTAGCGGGGGGTTCAATGAGCAGTTCTTC. It specifies CASSPTSGGFNEQFF. V and J are TRBV6-1 and TRBJ2-1, with 12 nucleotides matching TRBD2. Germline loops: CDR1 MNHNS, CDR2 SASEGT. The CDR3 consists of 15 residues. V lost 6 bases, J lost 6 bases, and 6 bases stayed unmatched.

The DNA of the CDR3 is TGCGCCAGCAGCCAAGATCGGGGTACAGGGTTCGAGCAGTACTTC. Translation gives CASSQDRGTGFEQYF. The chain has TRBV4-1 and TRBJ2-7; TRBD1 is a possible D gene (6 bases). The CDR3 runs to 15 residues. Trimming removed 0 bases from V and 6 bases from J, with 15 bases in between. Germline-derived CDR1 and CDR2 are MGHRA and YSYEKL.

This clonotype was seen only a few times. The chain combines TRBV4-2 with TRBJ2-7, with 10 bases aligning to TRBD1. From germline, CDR1 is LGHNA and CDR2 YNFKEQ. The CDR3 totals 16 residues. Germline trimming cut 4 bases from V and 3 bases from J; bases unmatched to any gene: 9. The CDR3, as DNA: TGTGCCAGCAGCCCAGGGACAGGGGATGTAATCTACGAGCAGTACTTC. As protein: CASSPGTGDVIYEQYF.

This clonotype was seen repeatedly, ten times or more. The V gene is TRBV7-3, the J gene TRBJ2-2; D not certain. CDR3 length: 15 amino acids. Germline CDR1 and CDR2: SGHTA and FQGTGA. The germline V and J ends were trimmed by 6 bases and 4 bases, with 15 bases remaining between them. The CDR3 coding sequence is TGTGCCAGCAGTCAACGGCCGATCCCCACCGGGGAGCTGTTTTTT. Protein product: CASSQRPIPTGELFF.

The chain employs TRBV4-1 and TRBJ2-2; D is undetermined. The CDR3 consists of 16 residues. Germline-derived CDR1 and CDR2 are MGHRA and YSYEKL. The ends were cut back, 4 bases at V and 4 bases at J, with 16 bases in the middle. CDR3 in amino acids: CASSPSRDGFTGELFF. CDR3 in DNA: TGCGCCAGCAGCCCGAGCCGAGACGGCTTCACCGGGGAGCTGTTTTTT.

This clonotype showed up many times. J is TRBJ2-7 and V is TRBV29-1, with D perhaps TRBD1 (6 bases). The CDR3 loop spans 12 amino acids. V was pared by 8 bases and J by 2 bases, with 13 bases between. The germline CDR1 and CDR2 sequences are SQVTM and ANQGSEA. DNA for the CDR3: TGCAGCTCAAGGGACAACCCCTACGAGCAGTACTTC. Protein product: CSSRDNPYEQYF.

Ten or more counts support this clonotype. This chain connects TRBV2 to TRBJ2-3; TRBD2 might be the D (6 bases). Looked up from germline, CDR1 is SNHLY and CDR2 is FYNNEI. The CDR3 loop spans 13 amino acids. The V gene lost 9 bases and the J gene lost 2 bases, with 12 bases spanning the gap. The CDR3 nucleotides are TGTGCCAGTGTAGGCGGGAACACAGATACGCAGTATTTT. This encodes CASVGGNTDTQYF.

There are a few counts of this clonotype. The genes are TRBV15 and TRBJ2-6; no clear D. V was clipped by 0 bases and J by 0 bases, with 6 bases between them. This CDR3 contains 16 residues. Germline V gene sequence: CDR1 LNHNV, CDR2 YYDKDF (reference sequence). This chain's CDR3 is CATSRDLGSGANVLTF. CDR3 DNA sequence: TGTGCCACCAGCAGAGATCTGGGCTCTGGGGCCAACGTCCTGACTTTC.

The CDR3 loop is CSVLYNEQFF. In DNA form, the CDR3 reads TGCAGCGTTCTATACAATGAGCAGTTCTTC. The chain employs TRBV29-1 and TRBJ2-1; D remains unclear. This CDR3 is 10 amino acids long. Germline V lookup: CDR1 SQVTM, CDR2 ANQGSEA. Trimming left V 5 bases short and J 4 bases short, with 3 bases between.

This clonotype was counted between two and nine times. The rearrangement uses TRBV5-1 and TRBJ2-2, with D maybe TRBD2 (6 bases). Germline loops: CDR1 SGHRS, CDR2 YFSETQ. V lost 4 bases and J 3 bases, leaving 25 bases between the germline ends. This CDR3 is built from 19 residues. CDR3 amino acids: CASSLPLEGAGKYTGELFF. CDR3 sequence (DNA): TGCGCCAGCAGCCTGCCTCTGGAGGGCGCGGGAAAGTACACCGGGGAGCTGTTTTTT.

This clonotype was seen only a few times. This chain connects TRBV4-2 to TRBJ2-3; TRBD2 agrees at 16 bases. CDR3 length: 18 residues. The germline gives CDR1 LGHNA, CDR2 YNFKEQ. V dropped 4 bases and J dropped 2; count of bases not matched to a gene: 6. In DNA, the CDR3 is TGTGCCAGCAGCCCAGGGACTAGCGGGAGGGCAACCACAGATACGCAGTATTTT. The encoded protein is CASSPGTSGRATTDTQYF.

The chain couples TRBV29-1 to TRBJ2-7; 7 bases agree with TRBD1. The ends lost 6 bases at V and 5 bases at J; junction bases unmatched: 13. The CDR3 has 14 amino acids. Germline CDR1 is SQVTM and CDR2 is ANQGSEA. CDR3 coding DNA: TGCAGCGTGCGGTACCGCGACAGGGACCACGAGCAGTACTTC. The encoded protein is CSVRYRDRDHEQYF.

The chain employs TRBV4-1 and TRBJ2-7, with D hard to call. There are 13 residues in the CDR3. V was trimmed by 1 base and J by 1 base, leaving 5 bases between them. Germline CDR1 MGHRA, CDR2 YSYEKL. CDR3 sequence (DNA): TGCGCCAGCAGCCAAGCCCATTCCTACGAGCAGTACTTC. Translating it yields CASSQAHSYEQYF.

This clonotype was counted only a few times. The chain uses TRBV7-3 and TRBJ1-3, with D tentatively TRBD1 (5 bases). This CDR3 spans 13 amino acids. CDR1 is SGHTA and CDR2 is FQGTGA in the germline V gene. V was trimmed by 6 bases and J by 6 bases, leaving 12 bases between them. The CDR3 DNA is TGTGCCAGCAGGAGGGGCAATGAAAACACCATATATTTT. Translation gives CASRRGNENTIYF.

The rearrangement joins TRBV20-1 to TRBJ2-7, with no clear D. CDR3 size: 14 residues. Germline lookup yields CDR1 DFQATT and CDR2 SNEGSKA (reference sequence). V was pared by 5 bases and J by 0 bases, with 14 bases between. CDR3 DNA sequence: TGCAGTGCTCCGGTCTTTCCCCTCTCCTACGAGCAGTACTTC. Its translation: CSAPVFPLSYEQYF.

This clonotype came up a few times. The V call is TRBV5-5, the J call TRBJ1-6; 8 nucleotides line up with TRBD1. CDR1 SGHKS and CDR2 YYEKEE come from the germline V gene (reference sequence). Losses at the gene ends were 1 base for V and 12 bases for J; bases not matched to a gene: 12. This CDR3 comprises 16 residues. The CDR3 sequence: CASSLLGDRTVLPLHF. The CDR3, as DNA: TGTGCCAGCAGCTTGTTGGGGGACAGGACTGTCCTACCCCTCCACTTT.

This clonotype was observed a few times. The genes are TRBV27 and TRBJ2-2, with D possibly matching TRBD1 (5 bases). The CDR3 spans 13 residues. Germline V gene sequence: CDR1 MNHEY, CDR2 SMNVEV (reference sequence). The ends were cut back, 4 bases at V and 4 bases at J, with 7 bases in the middle. This CDR3 reads CASSYQGTGELFF. In DNA form, the CDR3 reads TGTGCCAGCAGTTACCAGGGCACCGGGGAGCTGTTTTTT.

This clonotype was detected ten times or more. The chain has TRBV7-9 and TRBJ2-1; D perhaps matches TRBD1 (5 bases). V was shortened by 0 bases and J by 9 bases, with 12 bases between the two germline ends. Germline V CDR1 and CDR2: SEHNR, FQNEAQ (reference sequence). The CDR3 extends over 14 amino acids. CDR3 protein: CASSLAVGASEQFF. For the CDR3, the DNA is TGTGCCAGCAGCTTAGCCGTTGGGGCGAGTGAGCAGTTCTTC.

The rearrangement links TRBV6-2 or TRBV6-3 to TRBJ2-3, with D possibly matching TRBD2 (5 bases). CDR1 and CDR2 from the germline V gene are MNHEY and SVGEGT. V lost 6 bases and J lost 6, with 13 bases in between. CDR3 length equals 13 residues. CDR3 sequence (DNA): TGTGCCAGCAGCCCCGCGGTAGCGGATACGCAGTATTTT. Its translation is CASSPAVADTQYF.

This clonotype was observed at least ten times. V and J are TRBV12-3 or TRBV12-4 and TRBJ1-4; TRBD1 is a possible D gene (5 bases). The CDR3 totals 13 residues. V was shortened by 6 bases and J by 5 bases, with 10 bases between the two germline ends. The CDR3 bases are TGTGCCAGCAGGATGACAGCCAATGAAAAACTGTTTTTT. It is translated as CASRMTANEKLFF.

This sequence joins TRBV7-9 and TRBJ2-7; TRBD2 agrees at 8 bases. V gave up 3 bases and J gave up 5 bases; unmatched junction bases: 9. CDR3 size: 15 residues. Germline CDR1 reads SEHNR; CDR2 reads FQNEAQ (reference sequence). CDR3 DNA: TGTGCCAGCAGCTTTAGAGCGGGAGAAACCAACGAGCAGTACTTC. Residues: CASSFRAGETNEQYF.

The genes are TRBV20-1 and TRBJ2-2, with 13 bases aligning to TRBD2. Germline V gene lookup returns CDR1 DFQATT and CDR2 SNEGSKA (reference sequence). The CDR3 has 18 amino acids. The CDR3 is CWARDLGLAGVRTGELFF. The DNA for the CDR3 is TGCTGGGCTAGAGATCTCGGACTAGCGGGAGTAAGGACCGGGGAGCTGTTTTTT.

Only a few counts were recorded for this clonotype. The chain combines TRBV27 with TRBJ1-5, with D perhaps matching TRBD1 (5 bases). In germline, CDR1 is MNHEY, CDR2 SMNVEV (reference sequence). The CDR3 loop spans 15 amino acids. Between the trimmed V and J ends, which lost 6 bases and 4 bases, there was a span of 16 bases. The CDR3 is CASRRGVEGNQPQHF. CDR3 bases: TGTGCCAGCAGGAGGGGAGTGGAGGGGAATCAGCCCCAGCATTTT.